Listed below are T cell receptor beta chains from one sample, sequenced in a study of cytomegalovirus exposure and HLA in healthy donors. Sequenced by immunoSEQ multiplex PCR; TCRdb stores in-frame clones only, minus some. The table records over 110,000 clones, 78% of them present only once. Material for sequencing was PBMCs. The receptor set was obtained from a female donor in good health and CMV-seronegative. The CDR3 runs from the conserved cysteine through the conserved F or W. A D gene is named only where the DNA matches it firmly. Only part of the rows carry a size: once, few, many, or a class if the clone is expanded.

clone_size: once
j_call: TRBJ2-7
d_call: TRBD2
cdr3_length: 15
v_call: TRBV7-2
cdr3_aa: CASSLASGLAYEQYF
cdr3_nt: TGTGCCAGCAGCTTAGCCTCGGGACTAGCCTACGAGCAGTACTTC

clone_size: NA
j_call: TRBJ2-7
d_call: NA
cdr3_length: 15
v_call: TRBV6-5
cdr3_aa: CASSAPARGSDEQYF
cdr3_nt: TGTGCCAGCAGTGCCCCCGCGAGGGGGAGCGACGAGCAGTACTTC

clone_size: NA
j_call: TRBJ1-2
d_call: NA
cdr3_length: 16
v_call: TRBV28
cdr3_aa: CASQTRGRGFNYGYTF
cdr3_nt: TGTGCCAGCCAAACCCGGGGCAGGGGTTTTAACTATGGCTACACCTTC

clone_size: once
j_call: TRBJ2-3
d_call: TRBD1
cdr3_length: 14
v_call: TRBV7-9
cdr3_aa: CASSFEGARDTQYF
cdr3_nt: TGTGCCAGCAGCTTCGAGGGGGCGAGGGATACGCAGTATTTT

clone_size: NA
j_call: TRBJ2-7
d_call: TRBD2
cdr3_length: 12
v_call: TRBV27
cdr3_aa: CASSVLAGGLYF
cdr3_nt: TGTGCCAGCAGTGTCTTAGCGGGAGGGCTGTACTTC

clone_size: NA
j_call: TRBJ1-1
d_call: NA
cdr3_length: 12
v_call: TRBV5-6
cdr3_aa: CASSLNRGEAFF
cdr3_nt: TGTGCCAGCAGCTTGAATAGGGGTGAAGCTTTCTTT

clone_size: NA
j_call: TRBJ1-2
d_call: TRBD1
cdr3_length: 17
v_call: TRBV5-1
cdr3_aa: CASSVSAGFQGARGYTF
cdr3_nt: TGCGCCAGCAGCGTGTCCGCTGGATTTCAGGGGGCGCGTGGCTACACCTTC

clone_size: once
j_call: TRBJ2-2
d_call: TRBD2
cdr3_length: 18
v_call: TRBV7-9
cdr3_aa: CASRLTSGRAANTGELFF
cdr3_nt: TGTGCCAGCAGGCTGACTAGCGGGAGGGCCGCGAACACCGGGGAGCTGTTTTTT

clone_size: NA
j_call: TRBJ1-2
d_call: NA
cdr3_length: 15
v_call: TRBV6-1
cdr3_aa: CASSDPDRISSGYPF
cdr3_nt: TGTGCCAGCAGTGACCCTGACAGAATATCAAGTGGCTACCCCTTC

clone_size: NA
j_call: TRBJ1-5
d_call: NA
cdr3_length: 15
v_call: TRBV6-1
cdr3_aa: CASSWEGSSNQPQHF
cdr3_nt: TGTGCCAGCAGTTGGGAGGGGTCAAGCAATCAGCCCCAGCATTTT

clone_size: NA
j_call: TRBJ2-3
d_call: NA
cdr3_length: 14
v_call: TRBV7-2
cdr3_aa: CASSLGAGSNTQYF
cdr3_nt: TGTGCCAGCAGCTTAGGGGCGGGCAGTAATACGCAGTATTTT

clone_size: few
j_call: TRBJ2-6
d_call: NA
cdr3_length: 16
v_call: TRBV7-2
cdr3_aa: CASSPRVLSGANVLTF
cdr3_nt: TGTGCCAGCAGCCCGAGAGTTTTGAGTGGGGCCAACGTCCTGACTTTC

clone_size: NA
j_call: TRBJ1-2
d_call: NA
cdr3_length: 12
v_call: TRBV9
cdr3_aa: CASSVGRDGYTF
cdr3_nt: TGTGCCAGCAGCGTAGGGAGGGACGGCTACACCTTC

clone_size: NA
j_call: TRBJ2-2
d_call: NA
cdr3_length: 14
v_call: TRBV29-1
cdr3_aa: CSVGWGGPVGELFF
cdr3_nt: TGCAGCGTGGGCTGGGGGGGCCCGGTCGGGGAGCTGTTTTTT

clone_size: NA
j_call: TRBJ2-1
d_call: NA
cdr3_length: 13
v_call: TRBV6-1
cdr3_aa: CASSVSRYNEQFF
cdr3_nt: TGTGCCAGCAGTGTGAGCCGGTACAATGAGCAGTTCTTC

clone_size: NA
j_call: TRBJ2-7
d_call: TRBD2
cdr3_length: 15
v_call: TRBV11-2
cdr3_aa: CASSLGTSGLREQYF
cdr3_nt: TGTGCCAGCAGCCTCGGGACTAGCGGCCTCCGGGAGCAGTACTTC

clone_size: NA
j_call: TRBJ2-5
d_call: NA
cdr3_length: 14
v_call: TRBV11-1
cdr3_aa: CASSGSAKGETQYF
cdr3_nt: TGTGCCAGCAGCGGATCGGCTAAGGGGGAGACCCAGTACTTC

clone_size: NA
j_call: TRBJ2-1
d_call: TRBD2
cdr3_length: 15
v_call: TRBV25-1
cdr3_aa: CASAYVQRGDHEQFF
cdr3_nt: TGTGCCAGCGCTTACGTCCAGCGGGGGGACCATGAGCAGTTCTTC

clone_size: NA
j_call: TRBJ2-3
d_call: NA
cdr3_length: 15
v_call: TRBV4-3
cdr3_aa: CASSQLAVGTDTQYF
cdr3_nt: TGCGCCAGCAGCCAGCTAGCAGTGGGCACAGATACGCAGTATTTT

clone_size: few
j_call: TRBJ2-7
d_call: TRBD1
cdr3_length: 16
v_call: TRBV15
cdr3_aa: CATSRVLTGGSYEQYF
cdr3_nt: TGTGCCACCAGCAGAGTTCTGACAGGGGGATCCTACGAGCAGTACTTC

clone_size: NA
j_call: TRBJ2-1
d_call: NA
cdr3_length: 13
v_call: TRBV7-3
cdr3_aa: CASSSSSYNEQFF
cdr3_nt: TGTGCCAGCAGCTCGAGCTCCTACAATGAGCAGTTCTTC

clone_size: NA
j_call: TRBJ2-7
d_call: TRBD1
cdr3_length: 15
v_call: TRBV28
cdr3_aa: CASSPDRVLGDEQYF
cdr3_nt: TGTGCCAGCAGTCCCGACAGGGTCTTAGGGGACGAGCAGTACTTC

clone_size: few
j_call: TRBJ1-1
d_call: TRBD1
cdr3_length: 15
v_call: TRBV19
cdr3_aa: CASSISTGGNTEAFF
cdr3_nt: TGTGCCAGTAGTATCTCAACAGGGGGCAACACTGAAGCTTTCTTT

clone_size: NA
j_call: TRBJ2-5
d_call: TRBD2
cdr3_length: 15
v_call: TRBV7-2
cdr3_aa: CASRSTSGRSETQYF
cdr3_nt: TGTGCCAGCAGATCGACTAGCGGGAGATCAGAGACCCAGTACTTC

clone_size: NA
j_call: TRBJ1-2
d_call: NA
cdr3_length: 16
v_call: TRBV28
cdr3_aa: CATIGQSTLGARGYTF
cdr3_nt: TGTGCCACAATAGGACAGTCCACGTTAGGGGCGCGAGGCTACACCTTC

clone_size: NA
j_call: TRBJ2-7
d_call: TRBD1
cdr3_length: 15
v_call: TRBV5-4
cdr3_aa: CASSPQGQGPYEQYF
cdr3_nt: TGTGCCAGCAGCCCGCAAGGACAGGGACCCTACGAGCAGTACTTC

clone_size: NA
j_call: TRBJ2-3
d_call: TRBD1
cdr3_length: 15
v_call: TRBV28
cdr3_aa: CASSLPGQGTDTQYF
cdr3_nt: TGTGCCAGCAGTCTACCGGGACAGGGAACAGATACGCAGTATTTT

clone_size: NA
j_call: TRBJ2-7
d_call: NA
cdr3_length: 16
v_call: TRBV6-4
cdr3_aa: CASSDLPPRVSYEQYF
cdr3_nt: TGTGCCAGCAGTGATCTCCCCCCCCGGGTGTCCTACGAGCAGTACTTC

clone_size: NA
j_call: TRBJ1-3
d_call: NA
cdr3_length: 16
v_call: TRBV30
cdr3_aa: CAWSVRADSSGNTIYF
cdr3_nt: TGTGCCTGGAGTGTACGCGCAGACAGCTCTGGAAACACCATATATTTT

clone_size: NA
j_call: TRBJ1-4
d_call: NA
cdr3_length: 15
v_call: TRBV19
cdr3_aa: CASSPHRATNEKLFF
cdr3_nt: TGTGCCAGTAGTCCCCACAGGGCTACTAATGAAAAACTGTTTTTT

clone_size: once
j_call: TRBJ2-1
d_call: NA
cdr3_length: 14
v_call: TRBV7-2
cdr3_aa: CASSYDPVYNEQFF
cdr3_nt: TGTGCCAGCAGCTACGATCCGGTCTACAATGAGCAGTTCTTC

clone_size: few
j_call: TRBJ2-1
d_call: NA
cdr3_length: 11
v_call: TRBV29-1
cdr3_aa: CSGGQYNEQFF
cdr3_nt: TGCAGCGGCGGACAGTACAATGAGCAGTTCTTC

clone_size: NA
j_call: TRBJ1-2
d_call: NA
cdr3_length: 15
v_call: TRBV6-5
cdr3_aa: CASSFSSGGDYGYTF
cdr3_nt: TGTGCCAGCAGCTTCTCGTCGGGGGGAGACTATGGCTACACCTTC

clone_size: NA
j_call: TRBJ2-7
d_call: TRBD2
cdr3_length: 15
v_call: TRBV6-6
cdr3_aa: CASRPPGTSGREQYF
cdr3_nt: TGTGCCAGCAGACCACCCGGAACTAGCGGCCGCGAGCAGTACTTC

clone_size: NA
j_call: TRBJ1-1
d_call: TRBD1
cdr3_length: 15
v_call: TRBV29-1
cdr3_aa: CSVGGGRTLNTEAFF
cdr3_nt: TGCAGCGTTGGAGGGGGCCGCACTCTGAACACTGAAGCTTTCTTT

clone_size: NA
j_call: TRBJ1-5
d_call: NA
cdr3_length: 14
v_call: TRBV30
cdr3_aa: CAWSVGGGWQPQHF
cdr3_nt: TGTGCCTGGAGTGTTGGGGGGGGCTGGCAGCCCCAGCATTTT

clone_size: NA
j_call: TRBJ2-1
d_call: NA
cdr3_length: 12
v_call: TRBV9
cdr3_aa: CASGTSSPEQFF
cdr3_nt: TGTGCCAGCGGGACTTCCTCACCTGAGCAGTTCTTC

clone_size: NA
j_call: TRBJ1-2
d_call: NA
cdr3_length: 14
v_call: TRBV7-8
cdr3_aa: CASSSGRSNYGYTF
cdr3_nt: TGTGCCAGCAGCTCAGGCAGATCAAACTATGGCTACACCTTC

clone_size: NA
j_call: TRBJ2-7
d_call: NA
cdr3_length: 13
v_call: TRBV7-9
cdr3_aa: CASSSAGRSEQYF
cdr3_nt: TGTGCCAGCAGCTCTGCCGGTAGGAGCGAGCAGTACTTC

clone_size: NA
j_call: TRBJ2-5
d_call: NA
cdr3_length: 12
v_call: TRBV19
cdr3_aa: CASRQSGETQYF
cdr3_nt: TGTGCCAGTAGACAATCAGGGGAGACCCAGTACTTC

clone_size: NA
j_call: TRBJ2-7
d_call: TRBD1
cdr3_length: 14
v_call: TRBV19
cdr3_aa: CASLGTGGTYEQYF
cdr3_nt: TGTGCCAGCCTTGGGACAGGGGGCACCTACGAGCAGTACTTC

clone_size: NA
j_call: TRBJ2-3
d_call: TRBD2
cdr3_length: 17
v_call: TRBV19
cdr3_aa: CASSMNSGGAGTDTQYF
cdr3_nt: TGTGCCAGTAGTATGAATAGCGGGGGGGCGGGGACAGATACGCAGTATTTT

clone_size: NA
j_call: TRBJ2-3
d_call: NA
cdr3_length: 15
v_call: TRBV19
cdr3_aa: CASSIAKGHTDTQYF
cdr3_nt: TGTGCCAGTAGTATAGCCAAGGGGCACACAGATACGCAGTATTTT

clone_size: NA
j_call: TRBJ2-5
d_call: NA
cdr3_length: 13
v_call: TRBV19
cdr3_aa: CASSRGGIGTQYF
cdr3_nt: TGTGCCAGTAGTAGAGGGGGAATAGGGACCCAGTACTTC

clone_size: NA
j_call: TRBJ1-5
d_call: NA
cdr3_length: 16
v_call: TRBV12-2
cdr3_aa: CASGGRANTKNQPQHF
cdr3_nt: TGTGCAAGCGGTGGCAGGGCCAACACGAAGAATCAGCCCCAGCATTTT

clone_size: few
j_call: TRBJ1-5
d_call: TRBD1
cdr3_length: 14
v_call: TRBV6-5
cdr3_aa: CASSTGQGIQPQHF
cdr3_nt: TGTGCCAGCAGTACGGGACAGGGGATTCAGCCCCAGCATTTT

clone_size: NA
j_call: TRBJ1-2
d_call: TRBD1
cdr3_length: 15
v_call: TRBV30
cdr3_aa: CAWSRTGGFLYGYTF
cdr3_nt: TGTGCCTGGAGTAGGACAGGGGGCTTCCTCTATGGCTACACCTTC

clone_size: NA
j_call: TRBJ2-2
d_call: NA
cdr3_length: 17
v_call: TRBV7-2
cdr3_aa: CASSHRSARLWAGELFF
cdr3_nt: TGTGCCAGCAGCCACCGATCGGCTAGGCTCTGGGCCGGGGAGCTGTTTTTT

clone_size: NA
j_call: TRBJ2-1
d_call: TRBD2
cdr3_length: 13
v_call: TRBV28
cdr3_aa: CASIERGAGEQFF
cdr3_nt: TGTGCCAGCATCGAGCGGGGGGCCGGGGAGCAGTTCTTC

clone_size: NA
j_call: TRBJ1-4
d_call: TRBD1
cdr3_length: 15
v_call: TRBV5-1
cdr3_aa: CASSAGDSQAEKLFF
cdr3_nt: TGCGCCAGCAGCGCTGGGGACAGCCAAGCTGAAAAACTGTTTTTT

clone_size: NA
j_call: TRBJ2-7
d_call: NA
cdr3_length: 15
v_call: TRBV4-1
cdr3_aa: CASSQDKGVRYEQYF
cdr3_nt: TGCGCCAGCAGCCAAGATAAGGGGGTAAGGTACGAGCAGTACTTC

clone_size: once
j_call: TRBJ2-1
d_call: TRBD2
cdr3_length: 16
v_call: TRBV29-1
cdr3_aa: CSVGAGLAGGLWKQFF
cdr3_nt: TGCAGCGTTGGGGCGGGACTAGCGGGAGGGCTATGGAAGCAGTTCTTC

clone_size: few
j_call: TRBJ2-3
d_call: NA
cdr3_length: 14
v_call: TRBV4-2
cdr3_aa: CASSQGVVTDTQYF
cdr3_nt: TGTGCCAGCAGCCAAGGTGTCGTCACAGATACGCAGTATTTT